This TCR beta chain was retrieved from a study of a mutant IDH1 vaccine in newly diagnosed glioma. In the study overall: Patients got radiotherapy, temozolomide, or both beforehand, and most got both. At week 47 came visit V13, while visit V12 had come at week 35.

Details on this clone: Its specificity is unknown.

The time point is: week 35, safety follow-up. Vaccinated patients received 300 ug of mutant IDH1 20-mer peptide per dose, with topical imiquimod. The repertoire was sequenced with immunoSEQ multiplex PCR; TCRdb's copy has only in-frame clones and lacks some. The data show 45,000 to 55,000 clones, 65% to 80% seen once. Germline V lookup: CDR1 SEHNR, CDR2 FQNEAQ (reference sequence). Trimming cost V 1 base and J 7 bases, with 7 bases left between them. This CDR3 contains 13 residues. J is TRBJ1-4 and V is TRBV7-9; the D is unclear. Sequences were derived from PBMCs, sampled from a glioma patient whose treatment included an IDH1 peptide vaccine. The sequence was collected from a man aged 35 to 55 with glioma. In DNA, the CDR3 is TGTGCCAGCAGCTTAGTGGAGGGTGAAAAACTGTTTTTT. It encodes CASSLVEGEKLFF.